These 19 T cell receptor beta chains share one sample of origin, sequenced in a study of T cells after yellow fever vaccination. TCRdb fed the 5' RACE reads into MiXCR, producing one record per CDR3 protein. The table includes a few hundred thousand distinct CDR3 sequences, about 8.3% detected once. The source material was PBMCs, sampled more than 35 days after the first yellow fever vaccination. The receptors shown here come from a man between 18 and 29 years old who received the YFV17D yellow fever vaccine.

This clonotype was seen only a few times. The CDR3 nucleotides read TGTGCCAGCAGCCCTGGGCTCCTCTACGAGCAGTACTTC. Its protein is CASSPGLLYEQYF. The chain carries TRBV4-2 and TRBJ2-7; D is ambiguous. Germline V gene data show CDR1 as LGHNA and CDR2 as YNFKEQ. Deletions cut 4 bases from V and 3 bases from J, with 10 bases between. The CDR3 is made up of 13 amino acids.

Ten or more counts support this clonotype. V is TRBV5-1 and J is TRBJ2-4, with 11 bases that match TRBD1. Trimming removed 3 bases from V and 7 bases from J; junction bases left unmatched: 6. The CDR3 totals 15 residues. CDR1 is SGHRS and CDR2 is YFSETQ in the germline V gene. The CDR3 region is CASSWEGQGGNIQYF. As DNA, the CDR3 is TGCGCCAGCAGCTGGGAGGGACAGGGGGGCAACATTCAGTACTTC.

There are many counts of this clonotype. This chain links TRBV12-3 or TRBV12-4 with TRBJ2-5; 9 nucleotides line up with TRBD1. V shed 6 bases and J 6 bases; nucleotides not matched to a gene: 11. This CDR3 contains 15 residues. The CDR3 reads CASSRQGELWKTQYF. The CDR3, as DNA: TGTGCCAGCAGCCGACAGGGGGAGTTATGGAAGACCCAGTACTTC.

This clonotype was observed a handful of times. The V gene is TRBV12-3 or TRBV12-4, the J gene TRBJ1-6, with D uncertain. The CDR3 sequence is 15 residues long. The V end lost 4 bases, the J end lost 4 bases, and 11 bases lay between the germline ends. The DNA of the CDR3 is TGTGCCAGCAGTTCGTCGGACGGTTATAATTCACCCCTCCACTTT. This sequence encodes CASSSSDGYNSPLHF.

This clonotype appeared a few times. This chain connects TRBV12-3 or TRBV12-4 to TRBJ2-3; perhaps TRBD2 as D (5 bases). CDR3 length: 14 residues. Trimming took 6 bases from V and 1 from J, leaving 11 bases between them. As DNA, the CDR3 is TGTGCCAGCAGCTGGACTGCAGGCACAGATACGCAGTATTTT. This sequence encodes CASSWTAGTDTQYF.

In its sample, this clonotype was seen a few times. The chain joins TRBV6-6 to TRBJ2-5; D may match TRBD1 or TRBD2 (5 bases each). Germline CDR1 MNHNY, CDR2 SVGAGI (reference sequence). This CDR3 contains 13 residues. The V and J ends lost 4 bases and 3 bases respectively, with 9 bases between them. CDR3 residues: CASSWGTKETQYF. CDR3 coding DNA: TGTGCCAGCAGTTGGGGGACCAAAGAGACCCAGTACTTC.

This clonotype was recorded a few times. This chain connects TRBV28 to TRBJ2-7, with 9 bases lining up with TRBD1. V gave up 5 bases and J gave up 0 bases; unmatched junction bases: 2. The V gene's germline CDR1 is MDHEN and CDR2 SYDVKM. This CDR3 is built from 14 residues. For the CDR3, the DNA is TGTGCCAGCAGTCGGGACAGGGCCTCCTACGAGCAGTACGTC. This translates into CASSRDRASYEQYV.

This clonotype was seen at least ten times. The chain joins TRBV20-1 to TRBJ2-5; D is undetermined. The V and J ends lost 1 base and 5 bases respectively, with 17 bases between them. This CDR3 spans 15 amino acids. The germline gives CDR1 DFQATT, CDR2 SNEGSKA (reference sequence). In nucleotides, the CDR3 is TGCAGTGCTAGAGGATGGGTGGGCCCGCGGGAGACCCAGTACTTC. Translating it yields CSARGWVGPRETQYF.

This clonotype was seen only a few times. The chain employs TRBV27 and TRBJ2-1; the match to TRBD2 covers 11 bases. The germline V gene has CDR1 MNHEY and CDR2 SMNVEV (reference sequence). V was pared by 5 bases and J by 10 bases, with 13 bases of the junction left unmatched. The CDR3 loop spans 16 amino acids. CDR3: CASSPPLGSGGGEQFF. The CDR3 bases are TGTGCCAGCAGTCCCCCCCTGGGTAGCGGGGGGGGCGAGCAGTTCTTC.

This clonotype was seen more than once but under ten times. This sequence joins TRBV10-3 and TRBJ2-2; D ambiguous. In germline, CDR1 is ENHRY, CDR2 SYGVKD. This CDR3 is built from 13 residues. V was clipped by 7 bases and J by 5 bases, with 11 bases between them. Here the CDR3 reads CAITAEPTGELFF. Written as DNA, the CDR3 is TGTGCCATCACTGCAGAACCGACCGGGGAGCTGTTTTTT.

The V call is TRBV30, the J call TRBJ1-4; 9 bases are shared with TRBD1. After removal of 8 bases from V and 4 bases from J, the junction contained 2 bases not matched to a gene. CDR1 and CDR2 (germline): GTSNPN, SVGIG (reference sequence). The CDR3 length is 12 residues. The CDR3 nucleotides are TGTGCCCGGGGACAGGGTAATGAAAAACTGTTTTTT. Translated: CARGQGNEKLFF.

This clonotype was counted many times. At one end the junction does not follow the germline gene, possibly because of a read error. V and J are TRBV7-7 and TRBJ2-1, with 10 bases identical to TRBD1. The CDR3 loop spans 16 amino acids. Looked up from germline, CDR1 is SSHAT and CDR2 is FNYEAQ (reference sequence). This CDR3 reads CASSQRTGGLPNEQFF. DNA for the CDR3: TGTGCTAGCAGCCAGCGGACAGGGGGGCTTCCCAATGAGCAGTTCTTC.

This sequence joins TRBV25-1 and TRBJ2-2; 8 nucleotides match TRBD1. Germline lookup yields CDR1 MGHDK and CDR2 SYGVNS. The CDR3 runs 15 residues. After removal of 4 bases from V and 6 bases from J, the junction contained 7 bases not matched to a gene. The CDR3 DNA sequence: TGTGCCAGCAGTGCCGGACAGGGAAGGGCCGGGGAGCTGTTTTTT. This sequence encodes CASSAGQGRAGELFF. The entire variable domain, with the rest obtained from reference TRBV25-1 and TRBJ2-2, is as follows: EADIYQTPRYLVIGTGKKITLECSQTMGHDKMYWYQQDPGMELHLIHYSYGVNSTEKGDLSSESTVSRIRTEHFPLTLESARPSHTSQYLCASSAGQGRAGELFFGEGSRLTVL.

This clonotype was seen ten or more times. The V gene is TRBV6-5, the J gene TRBJ1-5, with D uncertain. Germline CDR1 reads MNHEY; CDR2 reads SVGAGI. Trimming pared 2 bases from V and 3 bases from J, leaving 14 bases between. The CDR3 covers 16 residues. The CDR3 protein is CASSYPSGPSNQPQHF. CDR3 DNA: TGTGCCAGCAGTTACCCAAGCGGACCTTCCAATCAGCCCCAGCATTTT.

In this sample, this clonotype turned up a few times. This chain joins TRBV5-5 and TRBJ2-7, with 9 bases that match TRBD2. With 2 bases clipped from V and 1 base from J, the junction kept 4 bases outside the gene matches. The CDR3 runs to 15 residues. Per the germline V gene, CDR1 is SGHKS and CDR2 is YYEKEE (reference sequence). In DNA form, the CDR3 reads TGTGCCAGCAGCTTAGGACTAGCGAGATCCTACGAGCAGTACTTC. Protein product: CASSLGLARSYEQYF. Together with reference TRBV5-5 and TRBJ2-7, the CDR3 gives the full variable domain: DAGVTQSPTHLIKTRGQQVTLRCSPISGHKSVSWYQQVLGQGPQFIFQYYEKEERGRGNFPDRFSARQFPNYSSELNVNALLLGDSALYLCASSLGLARSYEQYFGPGTRLTVT.

The rearrangement uses TRBV5-1 and TRBJ2-5; D is unclear. The V end lost 7 bases, the J end lost 2 bases, and 12 bases lay between the germline ends. CDR3 length equals 13 residues. Germline V gene sequence: CDR1 SGHRS, CDR2 YFSETQ. The chain's CDR3 is CASAGGVQETQYF. CDR3 nucleotide sequence: TGCGCCAGCGCAGGTGGGGTACAAGAGACCCAGTACTTC.

The rearrangement uses TRBV5-1 and TRBJ2-3; TRBD1 matches 9 bases. Trimming took 0 bases from V and 3 from J; bases not matched to a gene: 5. The CDR3 runs to 16 residues. Per the germline V gene, CDR1 is SGHRS and CDR2 is YFSETQ. The CDR3 nucleotides are TGCGCCAGCAGCTTGGCCGCGACAGGGGGAACAGATACGCAGTATTTT. Its translation: CASSLAATGGTDTQYF.

This clonotype was seen a handful of times. This chain connects TRBV20-1 to TRBJ2-5; 8 bases align to TRBD1. J gave up 5 bases and V 5 bases, and 10 bases lay outside the gene matches. The CDR3 runs to 14 residues. Germline CDR1 DFQATT, CDR2 SNEGSKA (reference sequence). This CDR3 is CSAPQGAPGETQYF. CDR3 in DNA: TGCAGTGCTCCCCAGGGGGCGCCGGGTGAGACCCAGTACTTC.

This clonotype showed up just a few times. V usage is TRBV7-2 and J usage is TRBJ2-7, with D possibly being TRBD1 (6 bases). Trimming removed 5 bases from V and 2 bases from J, with 19 bases in between. The V gene's germline CDR1 is SGHTA and CDR2 FQGNSA. The CDR3 spans 16 residues. CDR3 residues: CASSQPGWGRAYEQYF. In DNA, the CDR3 is TGTGCCAGCAGCCAACCTGGATGGGGGCGCGCCTACGAGCAGTACTTC.